Below, 5 T cell receptor beta chains from the same sample are listed, as sequenced in a study of T cell responses to AZD1222 COVID-19 vaccine. Clones were sequenced by immunoSEQ multiplex PCR, and TCRdb holds only the in-frame ones, with some missing. The sample carries 130,000 or so clones, about 92% recorded once. Sequencing used peripheral blood, obtained on day 0 of AZD1222 vaccination. These receptor sequences come from an adult in good health.

This chain connects TRBV18 to TRBJ1-5; D not certain. V lost 2 bases to trimming and J lost 4 bases, with 15 bases between them. The CDR3 is 16 residues long. The germline V gene has CDR1 KGHSH and CDR2 LQKENI. The CDR3 nucleotides read TGTGCCAGCTCACCATACCGGGATATTCAAAATCAGCCCCAGCATTTT. Its protein is CASSPYRDIQNQPQHF.

The J gene is TRBJ2-2, the V gene TRBV7-9; possibly TRBD2 for D (5 bases). This CDR3 is 15 amino acids long. Germline values: CDR1 SEHNR, CDR2 FQNEAQ (reference sequence). The germline V and J ends were trimmed by 4 bases and 1 base, with 10 bases remaining between them. CDR3 DNA: TGTGCCAGCAGCTGGGAGAGACAGAACACCGGGGAGCTGTTTTTT. Its protein product is CASSWERQNTGELFF.

The genes are TRBV4-2 and TRBJ2-7; D tentatively reads TRBD1 or TRBD2 (6 bases each). This CDR3 comprises 15 residues. In germline, CDR1 is LGHNA, CDR2 YNFKEQ. V dropped 1 base and J dropped 3 bases, with 13 bases sitting between them. CDR3 region: CASSQVRGALYEQYF. In DNA, the CDR3 is TGTGCCAGCAGCCAAGTAAGGGGGGCCCTCTACGAGCAGTACTTC.

V usage is TRBV19 and J usage is TRBJ1-5; D gene uncertain. Looked up from germline, CDR1 is LNHDA and CDR2 is SQIVND (reference sequence). The CDR3 covers 15 residues. V lost 3 bases to trimming and J lost 2 bases, with 11 bases between them. The CDR3 loop reads CASSMRITGNQPQHF. The DNA of the CDR3 is TGTGCCAGTAGTATGCGGATCACAGGCAATCAGCCCCAGCATTTT. Drawing the rest from reference TRBV19 and TRBJ1-5, the complete variable domain is DGGITQSPKYLFRKEGQNVTLSCEQNLNHDAMYWYRQDPGQGLRLIYYSQIVNDFQKGDIAEGYSVSREKKESFPLTVTSAQKNPTAFYLCASSMRITGNQPQHFGDGTRLSIL.

The chain uses TRBV12-3 or TRBV12-4 and TRBJ1-4; D is undetermined. V was cut by 3 bases and J by 7 bases, with 9 bases left in between. The CDR3 is 13 amino acids. This CDR3 is CASSFEGSEKLFF. The CDR3 nucleotides read TGTGCCAGCAGTTTCGAAGGCTCTGAAAAACTGTTTTTT.